Following are 30 T cell receptor beta chains from one sample sequenced in a study of cytomegalovirus exposure and HLA in healthy donors (dated by TCRdb to 2015 to 2018). Library construction relied on the immunoSEQ multiplex PCR assay. For the multiplex PCR, a mixture combining 60 forward primers for TCR Vbeta segments and 13 reverse primers for TCR Jbeta segments was used. TCRdb obtained this table from immuneACCESS and retained in-frame rearrangements with V and J assigned. These tables miss some clones; where compared with another copy, unresolved V genes account for less than half of the shortfall, and the remainder is unexplained. This sample has about 98,000 clones in its table, and roughly 80% of those were observed once. Of the sample, 16% is held by the ten largest clones. What was sequenced was PBMCs. The receptors originated from a man in his fifties or sixties in good health and CMV-seropositive.

This clone was recorded once. The rearrangement uses TRBV5-1 and TRBJ2-1, with TRBD1 identical over 8 bases. Germline V gives CDR1 SGHRS, CDR2 YFSETQ. This CDR3 contains 16 residues. V trimming: 0 bases; J trimming: 8 bases; junction bases outside the gene matches: 10. CDR3 region: CASSLALDRVFDEQFF. The CDR3, as DNA: TGCGCCAGCAGCTTGGCCCTGGACAGGGTTTTCGATGAGCAGTTCTTC.

CDR3 nucleotides: TGCGCCAGCAGCCGGGACAGTCCGGCAGATACGCAGTATTTT. Protein sequence: CASSRDSPADTQYF. This sequence joins TRBV5-1 and TRBJ2-3; 7 nucleotides align to TRBD1. J lost 4 bases, V lost 4 bases, and 6 bases had no gene match. Germline CDR1 reads SGHRS; CDR2 reads YFSETQ. This CDR3 is 14 amino acids long.

The chain employs TRBV7-3 and TRBJ1-1, with 9 positions matching TRBD1. From germline, CDR1 is SGHTA and CDR2 FQGTGA. The CDR3 extends over 12 amino acids. The V gene end was trimmed by 5 bases and the J gene end by 10 bases; junction bases not matched to a gene: 5. The CDR3 DNA follows: TGTGCCAGCAGCCCGGGACAGGGCCGAGCTTTCTTT. It specifies CASSPGQGRAFF.

The chain carries TRBV6-1 and TRBJ2-5; 13 bases align to TRBD2. The germline V gene encodes CDR1 MNHNS and CDR2 SASEGT. Trimming took 4 bases from V and 5 from J; bases not matched to a gene: 7. The CDR3 has 16 residues. Here the CDR3 reads CASSVGLAGAGETQYF. As DNA, the CDR3 is TGTGCCAGCAGTGTCGGACTAGCGGGGGCCGGGGAGACCCAGTACTTC.

The chain employs TRBV9 and TRBJ1-1; no clear D. The CDR3 spans 14 residues. V was cut by 5 bases and J by 5 bases, with 16 bases left in between. From germline, CDR1 is SGDLS and CDR2 YYNGEE. The CDR3 region has the DNA TGTGCCAGCAGTCCGGGTCTGGGAGGGACTGAAGCTTTCTTT. Translated, it gives CASSPGLGGTEAFF.

The chain couples TRBV4-1 to TRBJ2-7, with TRBD1 matching 7 bases. V was pared by 4 bases and J by 7 bases, with 16 bases of the junction left unmatched. The germline V gene encodes CDR1 MGHRA and CDR2 YSYEKL. The CDR3 loop spans 16 amino acids. CDR3: CASSLAPGQPMLEQYF. The CDR3 DNA sequence: TGCGCCAGCAGCCTTGCCCCGGGACAGCCTATGTTGGAGCAGTACTTC.

V gene TRBV6-1 combines with J gene TRBJ1-5, with TRBD1 identical over 7 bases. Trimming cost V 6 bases and J 6 bases; bases outside gene matches: 11. Germline V gene data show CDR1 as MNHNS and CDR2 as SASEGT. The length of the CDR3 is 15 residues. CDR3: CASRDMGQGVQPQHF. CDR3 nucleotide sequence: TGTGCCAGCAGAGACATGGGGCAGGGGGTTCAGCCCCAGCATTTT.

The J gene is TRBJ2-7, the V gene TRBV19, with D possibly TRBD2 on 7 matching bases. From germline, CDR1 is LNHDA and CDR2 SQIVND (reference sequence). V shed 2 bases and J shed 3 bases, with 20 bases lying between them. This CDR3 has 17 amino acids. CDR3 region: CASSIIPVEGDYYEQYF. The CDR3 DNA reads as TGTGCCAGTAGTATAATCCCAGTGGAGGGGGACTACTACGAGCAGTACTTC.

This rearrangement joins TRBV11-2 to TRBJ1-2; D gene unclear. V gave up 5 bases and J gave up 5 bases, with 12 bases separating them. This CDR3 comprises 13 residues. Germline lookup yields CDR1 SGHAT and CDR2 FQNNGV. The CDR3 region has the DNA TGTGCCAGCAGCACGGGGTTGGGGTATGGCTACACCTTC. Amino acid sequence: CASSTGLGYGYTF.

The chain joins TRBV29-1 to TRBJ1-2; 9 bases are shared with TRBD1. CDR1 and CDR2 from the germline V gene are SQVTM and ANQGSEA. V shed 6 bases and J 10 bases; nucleotides not matched to a gene: 15. CDR3 length equals 14 residues. The CDR3 DNA reads TGCAGCGTGCTCATGGGACAGGGTTCCCGGGCCTACACCTTC. Its protein is CSVLMGQGSRAYTF.

As regards this clone: One end of the junction is discordant with germline, which a read error may explain. The sample holds other DNA sequences that translate to the same CDR3. This chain joins TRBV6-5 and TRBJ1-6, with D possibly being TRBD1 (6 bases). The CDR3 covers 16 residues. The V gene's germline CDR1 is MNHEY and CDR2 SVGAGI. CDR3 sequence reads: CASSYPTGGNNSPLHF. The CDR3, as DNA: TGTGCCAGCAGTTACCCGACAGGAGGAAATAATTCCCCCCTCCACTTT.

The chain uses TRBV25-1 and TRBJ1-2; 10 bases line up with TRBD1. V lost 1 base and J lost 5; bases outside the gene matches: 4. CDR1 is MGHDK, CDR2 SYGVNS, per germline. The CDR3 length is 15 residues. The CDR3 is CASSEWGQGRYGYTF. In DNA form, the CDR3 reads TGTGCCAGCAGTGAATGGGGACAGGGGCGATATGGCTACACCTTC.

This clone appeared a single time. The gene calls are TRBV5-4 and TRBJ2-2; 10 nucleotides align to TRBD1. The CDR3 extends over 15 amino acids. V dropped 4 bases and J dropped 3; count of bases not matched to a gene: 3. In germline, CDR1 is SGHNT, CDR2 YYREEE (reference sequence). CDR3 region: CASSRQGAYTGELFF. CDR3 DNA sequence: TGTGCCAGCAGCCGACAGGGGGCATACACCGGGGAGCTGTTTTTT. The full variable domain, in which reference TRBV5-4 and TRBJ2-2 provide the parts outside the CDR3, is ETGVTQSPTHLIKTRGQQVTLRCSSQSGHNTVSWYQQALGQGPQFIFQYYREEENGRGNFPPRFSGLQFPNYSSELNVNALELDDSALYLCASSRQGAYTGELFFGEGSRLTVL.

This clone has more than one count but fewer than ten. The chain uses TRBV11-2 and TRBJ2-1, with 10 nucleotides matching TRBD2. The CDR3 extends over 15 amino acids. Germline-derived CDR1 and CDR2 are SGHAT and FQNNGV. Trimming cost V 7 bases and J 2 bases; bases outside gene matches: 5. CDR3 in DNA: TGTGCCAGCACCGCCGGGACTAGCGCCTACAATGAGCAGTTCTTC. This codes for CASTAGTSAYNEQFF.

The V and J genes are TRBV2 and TRBJ2-5, with D unclear. The CDR3 is 15 amino acids. CDR1 is SNHLY, CDR2 FYNNEI, per germline. V was trimmed by 3 bases and J by 0 bases, leaving 11 bases between them. The CDR3 here is CASSDTTSYQETQYF. In nucleotides, the CDR3 is TGTGCCAGCAGTGATACTACCAGCTACCAAGAGACCCAGTACTTC. The entire variable domain, with the rest obtained from reference TRBV2 and TRBJ2-5, is as follows: EPEVTQTPSHQVTQMGQEVILRCVPISNHLYFYWYRQILGQKVEFLVSFYNNEISEKSEIFDDQFSVERPDGSNFTLKIRSTKLEDSAMYFCASSDTTSYQETQYFGPGTRLLVL.

This chain connects TRBV28 to TRBJ1-4; D is perhaps TRBD1 (6 bases). This CDR3 is 15 amino acids long. CDR1 and CDR2 from the germline V gene are MDHEN and SYDVKM. Trimming took off 3 bases at V and 7 bases at J, with 15 bases between the two ends. The CDR3 loop is CASSFMQGSTEKLFF. As DNA, the CDR3 is TGTGCCAGCAGTTTCATGCAGGGGTCGACTGAAAAACTGTTTTTT. Full variable domain (missing parts from reference TRBV28 and TRBJ1-4): DVKVTQSSRYLVKRTGEKVFLECVQDMDHENMFWYRQDPGLGLRLIYFSYDVKMKEKGDIPEGYSVSREKKERFSLILESASTNQTSMYLCASSFMQGSTEKLFFGSGTQLSVL.

V usage is TRBV5-1 and J usage is TRBJ2-7; the D gene is possibly TRBD2 (6 bases). V lost 3 bases and J lost 3, with 13 bases in between. This CDR3 region has 14 residues. The germline V gene has CDR1 SGHRS and CDR2 YFSETQ. The CDR3 loop is CASSWGDAGYEQYF. CDR3 bases: TGCGCCAGCAGCTGGGGGGACGCAGGCTACGAGCAGTACTTC.

This clone was recorded once. The chain carries TRBV6-5 and TRBJ1-1; 10 bases agree with TRBD1. The CDR3 length is 15 residues. J lost 5 bases, V lost 5 bases, and 8 bases had no gene match. Germline CDR1 reads MNHEY; CDR2 reads SVGAGI. The CDR3: CASSPRDRGGTEAFF. The CDR3 region has the DNA TGTGCCAGCAGTCCCCGGGACAGGGGAGGGACTGAAGCTTTCTTT.

The chain combines TRBV29-1 with TRBJ1-5; 9 bases fit TRBD1. This CDR3 comprises 12 residues. Germline V gene lookup returns CDR1 SQVTM and CDR2 ANQGSEA. Germline trimming cut 6 bases from V and 7 bases from J; bases unmatched to any gene: 4. CDR3 in amino acids: CSVQGAGQPQHF. The CDR3 bases are TGCAGCGTACAGGGGGCCGGGCAGCCCCAGCATTTT.

The chain carries TRBV15 and TRBJ1-2; 7 positions agree with TRBD1. The V gene end was trimmed by 1 base and the J gene end by 4 bases; junction bases not matched to a gene: 3. Looked up from germline, CDR1 is LNHNV and CDR2 is YYDKDF (reference sequence). This CDR3 is 14 amino acids long. The CDR3 DNA sequence: TGTGCCACCAGCAGAGTACAGGGGCCCTATGGCTACACCTTC. Amino acids: CATSRVQGPYGYTF.

This chain uses TRBV30 with TRBJ2-7, with unresolved D. V lost 3 bases and J 4 bases, leaving 7 bases between the germline ends. Looked up from germline, CDR1 is GTSNPN and CDR2 is SVGIG (reference sequence). The CDR3 extends over 11 amino acids. The chain's CDR3 is CAWRAVYEQYF. In DNA form, the CDR3 reads TGTGCCTGGAGGGCAGTATACGAGCAGTACTTC.

The V call is TRBV7-9, the J call TRBJ2-1; 9 bases agree with TRBD2. The CDR3 is 18 amino acids. Losses at the gene ends were 2 bases for V and 2 bases for J; bases not matched to a gene: 10. Germline lookup yields CDR1 SEHNR and CDR2 FQNEAQ (reference sequence). The CDR3 DNA sequence: TGTGCCAGCAGCTTAAGCGGGGTTGCGGGGGGGACCTACAATGAGCAGTTCTTC. It yields the protein CASSLSGVAGGTYNEQFF.

CDR3 nucleotide sequence: TGTGCCAGCAGCCAGCGGCGGGGTGGGAGCACCGGGGAGCTGTTTTTT. Translation: CASSQRRGGSTGELFF. The genes are TRBV5-4 and TRBJ2-2; the D gene is possibly TRBD2 (6 bases). Germline V gene data show CDR1 as SGHNT and CDR2 as YYREEE (reference sequence). Between the trimmed V and J ends, which lost 4 bases and 4 bases, there was a span of 17 bases. The CDR3 sequence is 16 residues long.

This chain joins TRBV5-1 and TRBJ2-2; TRBD1 matches at 10 bases. Germline-derived CDR1 and CDR2 are SGHRS and YFSETQ. V shed 3 bases, J shed 7 bases, and the junction held 3 bases outside the gene matches. The CDR3 totals 14 residues. The CDR3 sequence is CASSWDRGYGELFF. The CDR3 DNA follows: TGCGCCAGCAGCTGGGACAGGGGCTACGGGGAGCTGTTTTTT.

The chain carries TRBV7-2 and TRBJ2-7; 7 bases line up with TRBD2. This CDR3 is 12 amino acids long. V lost 7 bases to trimming and J lost 11 bases; unmatched junction nucleotides: 11. Germline CDR1 SGHTA, CDR2 FQGNSA. CDR3 coding DNA: TGTGCCAGCACCACCAATCGGGGGGTGAAGTACTTC. Amino acids: CASTTNRGVKYF.

The chain employs TRBV4-1 and TRBJ2-7; tentative D call: TRBD2 (6 bases). Germline V lookup: CDR1 MGHRA, CDR2 YSYEKL. The CDR3 spans 14 residues. V gave up 3 bases and J gave up 6 bases, with 15 bases separating them. The CDR3: CASSHRQGGVEQYF. CDR3 sequence (DNA): TGCGCCAGCAGCCATCGGCAGGGAGGCGTCGAGCAGTACTTC.

This chain links TRBV18 with TRBJ2-7; D ambiguous. Trimming pared 1 base from V and 6 bases from J, leaving 19 bases between. This CDR3 is 16 amino acids long. Germline assignment: CDR1 KGHSH and CDR2 LQKENI. CDR3: CASSPLSNLLNGEQYF. The CDR3 DNA is TGTGCCAGCTCACCACTAAGTAATCTATTAAACGGCGAGCAGTACTTC.

This chain joins TRBV27 and TRBJ1-4; D remains ambiguous. The CDR3 is 18 amino acids. From germline, CDR1 is MNHEY and CDR2 SMNVEV (reference sequence). With 5 bases removed from V and 0 bases from J, the gap between germline ends came to 19 bases. CDR3 bases: TGTGCCAGCAGTCTTTCAGGCCACAGTTATACAACTAATGAAAAACTGTTTTTT. Its translation: CASSLSGHSYTTNEKLFF.

V gene TRBV27 combines with J gene TRBJ1-1; D is possibly TRBD1 (6 bases). Germline V gene sequence: CDR1 MNHEY, CDR2 SMNVEV (reference sequence). V lost 4 bases to trimming and J lost 2 bases, with 20 bases between them. The CDR3 loop spans 17 amino acids. In DNA form, the CDR3 reads TGTGCCAGCAGTTCCGGACAGCTGTTGGGGCATAACACTGAAGCTTTCTTT. It encodes CASSSGQLLGHNTEAFF.

The chain recombines TRBV10-3 with TRBJ2-1; TRBD1 agrees at 11 bases. The CDR3 loop spans 16 amino acids. Germline loops: CDR1 ENHRY, CDR2 SYGVKD. The J segment lost 6 bases and the V segment lost 4 bases, leaving 8 bases of the junction unmatched. The CDR3 protein is CAISGITGTGGNEQFF. DNA for the CDR3: TGTGCCATCAGTGGAATCACCGGGACAGGGGGCAATGAGCAGTTCTTC.